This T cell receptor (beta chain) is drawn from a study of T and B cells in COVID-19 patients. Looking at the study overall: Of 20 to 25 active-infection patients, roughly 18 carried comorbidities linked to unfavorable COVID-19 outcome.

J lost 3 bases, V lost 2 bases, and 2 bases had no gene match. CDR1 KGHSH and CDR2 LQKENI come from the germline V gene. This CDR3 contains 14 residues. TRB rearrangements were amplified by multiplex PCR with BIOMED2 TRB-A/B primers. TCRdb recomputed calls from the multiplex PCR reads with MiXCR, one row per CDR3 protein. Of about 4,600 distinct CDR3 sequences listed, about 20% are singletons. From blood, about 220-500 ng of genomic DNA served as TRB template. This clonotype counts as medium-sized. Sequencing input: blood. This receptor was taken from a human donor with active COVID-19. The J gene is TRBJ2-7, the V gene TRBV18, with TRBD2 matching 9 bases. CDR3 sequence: CASSPAGGNYEQYF. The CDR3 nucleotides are TGTGCCAGCTCACCAGCGGGAGGGAACTACGAGCAGTACTTC.